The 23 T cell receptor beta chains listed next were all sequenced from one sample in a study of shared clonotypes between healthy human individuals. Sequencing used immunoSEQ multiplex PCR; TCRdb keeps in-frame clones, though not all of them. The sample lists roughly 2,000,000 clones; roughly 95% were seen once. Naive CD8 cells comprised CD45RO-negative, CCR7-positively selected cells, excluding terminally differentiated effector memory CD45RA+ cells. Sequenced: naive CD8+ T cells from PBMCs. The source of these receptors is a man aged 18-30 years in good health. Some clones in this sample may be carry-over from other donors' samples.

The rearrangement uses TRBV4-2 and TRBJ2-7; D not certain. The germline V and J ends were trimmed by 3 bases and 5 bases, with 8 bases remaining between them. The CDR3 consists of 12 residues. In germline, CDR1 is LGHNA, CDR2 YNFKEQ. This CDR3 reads CASSQGWDEQYF. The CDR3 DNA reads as TGTGCCAGCAGCCAGGGTTGGGACGAGCAGTACTTC.

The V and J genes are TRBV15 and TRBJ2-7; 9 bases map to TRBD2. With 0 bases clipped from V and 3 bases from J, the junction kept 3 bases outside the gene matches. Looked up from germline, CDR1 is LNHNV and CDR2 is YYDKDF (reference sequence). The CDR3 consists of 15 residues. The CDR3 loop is CATSREREGVYEQYF. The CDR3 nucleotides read TGTGCCACCAGCAGAGAGCGGGAGGGTGTCTACGAGCAGTACTTC. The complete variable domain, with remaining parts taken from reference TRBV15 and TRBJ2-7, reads DAMVIQNPRYQVTQFGKPVTLSCSQTLNHNVMYWYQQKSSQAPKLLFHYYDKDFNNEADTPDNFQSRRPNTSFCFLDIRSPGLGDTAMYLCATSREREGVYEQYFGPGTRLTVT.

The chain's CDR3 is CASKRTGAYEQYF. In DNA, the CDR3 is TGCGCCAGCAAAAGGACAGGGGCCTACGAGCAGTACTTC. The rearrangement joins TRBV4-1 to TRBJ2-7, with 9 bases that match TRBD1. Unmatched junction bases numbered 3, after V lost 7 bases and J lost 2 bases. The CDR3 is 13 amino acids. Germline CDR1 and CDR2: MGHRA and YSYEKL.

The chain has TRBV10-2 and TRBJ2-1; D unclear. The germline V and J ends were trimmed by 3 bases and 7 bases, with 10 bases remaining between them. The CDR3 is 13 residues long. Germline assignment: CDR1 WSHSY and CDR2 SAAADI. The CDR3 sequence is CASSEGRPNEQFF. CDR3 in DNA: TGCGCCAGCAGTGAAGGTCGGCCGAATGAGCAGTTCTTC.

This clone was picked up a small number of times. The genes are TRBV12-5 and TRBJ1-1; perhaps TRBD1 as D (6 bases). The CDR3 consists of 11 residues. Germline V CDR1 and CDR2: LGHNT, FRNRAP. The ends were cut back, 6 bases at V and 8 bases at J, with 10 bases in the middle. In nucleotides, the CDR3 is TGTGCTAGTGGCCACGGACAGGAAGCTTTCTTT. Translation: CASGHGQEAFF. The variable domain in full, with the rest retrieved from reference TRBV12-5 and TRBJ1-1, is DARVTQTPRHKVTEMGQEVTMRCQPILGHNTVFWYRQTMMQGLELLAYFRNRAPLDDSGMPKDRFSAEMPDATLATLKIQPSEPRDSAVYFCASGHGQEAFFGQGTRLTVV.

CDR3 coding DNA: TGTGCCAGCTTAGGGACCGTAAGCTCCTACGAGCAGTACTTC. Protein product: CASLGTVSSYEQYF. This chain uses TRBV6-6 with TRBJ2-7, with D perhaps being TRBD1 or TRBD2 (5 bases each). V was trimmed by 8 bases and J by 0 bases, leaving 14 bases between them. The CDR3 is 14 residues long. The germline V gene encodes CDR1 MNHNY and CDR2 SVGAGI (reference sequence).

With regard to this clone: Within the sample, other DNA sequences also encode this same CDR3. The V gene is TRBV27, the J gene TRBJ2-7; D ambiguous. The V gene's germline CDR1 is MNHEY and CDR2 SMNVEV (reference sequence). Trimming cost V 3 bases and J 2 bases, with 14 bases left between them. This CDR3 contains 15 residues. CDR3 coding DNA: TGTGCCAGCAGTTTCAGACCAGGAAGAACCTACGAGCAGTACTTC. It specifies CASSFRPGRTYEQYF.

The CDR3, as DNA: TGTGCCAGCACCACCGAATTCGGGACAGATAATAGCAATCAGCCCCAGCATTTT. This codes for CASTTEFGTDNSNQPQHF. The chain employs TRBV21-1 and TRBJ1-5; the D call of TRBD1 is as the table states it, not checked on the DNA. TRBV21-1 is a pseudogene locus. This CDR3 region has 18 residues.

The CDR3 bases are TGTGCCACCAGCAGAGAACTAGCGAGCCGGGAGCTGTTTTTT. Translation: CATSRELASRELFF. V and J are TRBV15 and TRBJ2-2, with TRBD2 identical over 7 bases. The junction had 4 bases not matched to a gene; V was cut back by 0 bases and J by 9 bases. The CDR3 has 14 residues. In germline, CDR1 is LNHNV, CDR2 YYDKDF (reference sequence).

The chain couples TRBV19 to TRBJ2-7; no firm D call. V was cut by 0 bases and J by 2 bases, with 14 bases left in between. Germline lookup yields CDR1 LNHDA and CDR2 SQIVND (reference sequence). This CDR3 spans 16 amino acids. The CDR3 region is CASSIDRYGVTYEQYF. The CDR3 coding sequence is TGTGCCAGTAGTATAGATCGGTACGGCGTCACCTACGAGCAGTACTTC.

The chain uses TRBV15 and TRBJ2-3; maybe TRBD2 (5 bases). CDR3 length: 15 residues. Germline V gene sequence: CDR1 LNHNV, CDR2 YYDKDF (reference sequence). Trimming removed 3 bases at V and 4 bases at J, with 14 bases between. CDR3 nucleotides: TGTGCCACCAGCAGCCTAGCTACGGCCCCAGATACGCAGTATTTT. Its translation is CATSSLATAPDTQYF.

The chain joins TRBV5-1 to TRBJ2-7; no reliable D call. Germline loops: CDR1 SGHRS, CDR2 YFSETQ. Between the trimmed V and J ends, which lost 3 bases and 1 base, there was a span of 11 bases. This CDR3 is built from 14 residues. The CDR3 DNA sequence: TGCGCCAGCAGCTCCCGGACCAATTCCTACGAGCAGTACTTC. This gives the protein CASSSRTNSYEQYF. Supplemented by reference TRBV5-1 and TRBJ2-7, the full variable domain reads KAGVTQTPRYLIKTRGQQVTLSCSPISGHRSVSWYQQTPGQGLQFLFEYFSETQRNKGNFPGRFSGRQFSNSRSEMNVSTLELGDSALYLCASSSRTNSYEQYFGPGTRLTVT.

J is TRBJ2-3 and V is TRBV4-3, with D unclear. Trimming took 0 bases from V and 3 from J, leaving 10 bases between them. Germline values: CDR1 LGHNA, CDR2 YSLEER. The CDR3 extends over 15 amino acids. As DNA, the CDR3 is TGCGCCAGCAGCCAAGACCCTGACTTAACAGATACGCAGTATTTT. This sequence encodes CASSQDPDLTDTQYF.

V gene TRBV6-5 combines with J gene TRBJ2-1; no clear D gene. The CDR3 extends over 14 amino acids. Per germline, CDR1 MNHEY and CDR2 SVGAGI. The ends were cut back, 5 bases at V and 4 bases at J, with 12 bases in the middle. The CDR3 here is CASSPTAPYNEQFF. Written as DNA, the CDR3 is TGTGCCAGCAGTCCTACGGCCCCTTACAATGAGCAGTTCTTC.

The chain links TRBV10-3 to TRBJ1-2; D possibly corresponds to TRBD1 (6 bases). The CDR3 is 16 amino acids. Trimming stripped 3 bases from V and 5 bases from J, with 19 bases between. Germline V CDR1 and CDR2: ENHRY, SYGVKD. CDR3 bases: TGTGCCATCAGTGATGGGGGGCGCACTTCAACTTATGGCTACACCTTC. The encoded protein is CAISDGGRTSTYGYTF.

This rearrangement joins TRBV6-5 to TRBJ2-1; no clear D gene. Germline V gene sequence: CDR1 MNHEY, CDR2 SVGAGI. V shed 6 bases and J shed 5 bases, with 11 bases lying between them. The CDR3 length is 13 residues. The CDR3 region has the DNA TGTGCCAGCAGGTGGAGCGAGCACAATGAGCAGTTCTTC. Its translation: CASRWSEHNEQFF.

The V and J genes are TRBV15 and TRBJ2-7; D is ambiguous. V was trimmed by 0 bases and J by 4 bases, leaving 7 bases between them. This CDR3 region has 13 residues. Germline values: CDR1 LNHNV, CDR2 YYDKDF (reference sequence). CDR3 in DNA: TGTGCCACCAGCAGAGAGATTCAATACGAGCAGTACTTC. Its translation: CATSREIQYEQYF.

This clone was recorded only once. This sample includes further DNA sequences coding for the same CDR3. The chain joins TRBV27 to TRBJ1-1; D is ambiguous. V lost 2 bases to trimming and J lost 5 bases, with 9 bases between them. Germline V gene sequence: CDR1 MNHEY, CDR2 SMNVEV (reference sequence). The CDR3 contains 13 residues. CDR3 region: CASSLGVRTEAFF. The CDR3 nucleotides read TGTGCCAGCAGTTTAGGGGTTCGAACTGAAGCTTTCTTT.

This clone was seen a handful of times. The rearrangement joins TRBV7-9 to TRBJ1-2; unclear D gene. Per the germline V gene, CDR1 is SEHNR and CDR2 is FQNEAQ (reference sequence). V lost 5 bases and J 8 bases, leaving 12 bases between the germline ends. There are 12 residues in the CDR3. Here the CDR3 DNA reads TGTGCCAGCAGCCTGACGGATTTCGGCTACACCTTC. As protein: CASSLTDFGYTF.

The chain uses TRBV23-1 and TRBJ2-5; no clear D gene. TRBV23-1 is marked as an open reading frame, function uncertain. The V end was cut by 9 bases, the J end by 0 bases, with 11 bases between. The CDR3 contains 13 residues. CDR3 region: CARGPDNQETQYF. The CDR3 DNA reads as TGCGCCAGGGGTCCAGATAACCAAGAGACCCAGTACTTC.

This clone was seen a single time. The CDR3 region is CASSDRSTDTQYF. The CDR3 DNA is TGCGCCAGCAGTGACAGGAGCACAGATACGCAGTATTTT. V usage is TRBV10-1 and J usage is TRBJ2-3; D is undetermined. This CDR3 has 13 residues. Germline CDR1 is WNHNN and CDR2 is SYGVQD (reference sequence). V dropped 3 bases and J dropped 0 bases, with 4 bases sitting between them.

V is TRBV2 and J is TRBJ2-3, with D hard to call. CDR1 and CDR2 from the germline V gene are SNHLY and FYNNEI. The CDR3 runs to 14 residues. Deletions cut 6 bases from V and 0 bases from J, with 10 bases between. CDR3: CASSRPASTDTQYF. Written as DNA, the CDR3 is TGTGCCAGCAGCCGACCTGCAAGCACAGATACGCAGTATTTT.

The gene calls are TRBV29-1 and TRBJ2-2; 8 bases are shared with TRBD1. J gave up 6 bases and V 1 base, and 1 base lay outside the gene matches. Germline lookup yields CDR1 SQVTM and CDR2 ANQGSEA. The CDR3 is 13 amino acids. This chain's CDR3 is CSVEGQGPGELFF. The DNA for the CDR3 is TGCAGCGTTGAAGGACAGGGGCCCGGGGAGCTGTTTTTT.